Shown below are 15 T cell receptor beta chains from a single sample sequenced in a study of cytomegalovirus exposure and HLA in healthy donors. Vbeta (60) and Jbeta (13) primers were used in the PCR. Profiled with immunoSEQ multiplex PCR; TCRdb holds only in-frame clones, not every one. The table includes around 220,000 clones, 65% to 80% detected once. Source material: PBMCs. The receptor source for this set is a man between 35 and 55 years old in good health and CMV-seronegative.

J is TRBJ2-1 and V is TRBV29-1, with no clear D. This CDR3 is built from 15 residues. Germline CDR1 is SQVTM and CDR2 is ANQGSEA. V was trimmed by 0 bases and J by 9 bases, leaving 18 bases between them. The CDR3 DNA reads as TGCAGCGTTGAAGATTTACGGGTTTGGGTTTCTGAGCAGTTCTTC. Translation gives CSVEDLRVWVSEQFF.

The genes are TRBV30 and TRBJ2-7, with TRBD1 as a possible D gene (6 bases). V dropped 1 base and J dropped 12 bases, with 19 bases sitting between them. The CDR3 is made up of 13 amino acids. CDR1 and CDR2 from the germline V gene are GTSNPN and SVGIG (reference sequence). CDR3 region: CAWSATQGRAAYF. Written as DNA, the CDR3 is TGTGCCTGGAGTGCGACACAGGGACGGGCGGCGTACTTC.

V gene TRBV7-9 combines with J gene TRBJ2-3; TRBD2 agrees at 7 bases. The V gene's germline CDR1 is SEHNR and CDR2 FQNEAQ (reference sequence). With 5 bases clipped from V and 5 bases from J, the junction kept 4 bases outside the gene matches. The CDR3 is 13 residues long. The CDR3 sequence is CASSPLAVDTQYF. CDR3 DNA: TGTGCCAGCAGCCCCCTAGCGGTAGATACGCAGTATTTT.

This clone occurred a few times. The J gene is TRBJ2-5, the V gene TRBV15, with D tentatively TRBD1 (5 bases). This CDR3 has 13 amino acids. Trimming removed 5 bases from V and 1 base from J, with 8 bases in between. Germline lookup yields CDR1 LNHNV and CDR2 YYDKDF (reference sequence). This CDR3 reads CATSDSLQETQYF. The CDR3 nucleotides read TGTGCCACCAGCGACAGTCTCCAAGAGACCCAGTACTTC.

V usage is TRBV5-4 and J usage is TRBJ2-7; 7 positions match TRBD2. Trimming took 4 bases from V and 0 from J; bases not matched to a gene: 7. The CDR3 is 15 residues long. In germline, CDR1 is SGHNT, CDR2 YYREEE (reference sequence). The CDR3: CASSPRGELSYEQYF. The CDR3 nucleotides read TGTGCCAGCAGCCCACGGGGGGAACTCTCCTACGAGCAGTACTTC.

The V and J genes are TRBV7-9 and TRBJ2-7; perhaps TRBD1 as D (6 bases). The V end was cut by 5 bases, the J end by 4 bases, with 24 bases between. The CDR3 extends over 17 amino acids. The V gene's germline CDR1 is SEHNR and CDR2 FQNEAQ (reference sequence). This CDR3 reads CASSPPLTGFLSYEQYF. The CDR3, as DNA: TGTGCCAGCAGCCCCCCTCTCACAGGGTTTCTTTCATACGAGCAGTACTTC.

This clone was counted a single time. This chain connects TRBV10-3 to TRBJ1-5; D is undetermined. The length of the CDR3 is 14 residues. With 0 bases removed from V and 7 bases from J, the gap between germline ends came to 10 bases. The germline CDR1 and CDR2 sequences are ENHRY and SYGVKD. Here the CDR3 DNA reads TGTGCCATCAGTGAGTCAGAGGGTGGCCAGCCCCAGCATTTT. This translates into CAISESEGGQPQHF.

The genes are TRBV6-5 and TRBJ2-1, with TRBD1 as a possible D gene (5 bases). The CDR3 spans 16 residues. The V end was cut by 0 bases, the J end by 0 bases, with 9 bases between. Germline CDR1 reads MNHEY; CDR2 reads SVGAGI. The CDR3 region is CASSYSQGFSYNEQFF. The CDR3, as DNA: TGTGCCAGCAGTTACTCGCAGGGTTTCTCCTACAATGAGCAGTTCTTC.

The V call is TRBV5-8, the J call TRBJ1-1; weak D call: TRBD1 (5 bases). The CDR3 is 15 residues long. The germline V gene encodes CDR1 SGHTS and CDR2 YDEGEE. The V end was cut by 5 bases, the J end by 0 bases, with 14 bases between. The CDR3 here is CASSREGSMNTEAFF. The CDR3 DNA reads as TGTGCCAGCAGTAGGGAGGGGTCCATGAACACTGAAGCTTTCTTT.

This sequence joins TRBV19 and TRBJ2-6; D may be TRBD1 (6 bases). Between the trimmed V and J ends, which lost 3 bases and 0 bases, there was a span of 21 bases. Germline V lookup: CDR1 LNHDA, CDR2 SQIVND (reference sequence). The CDR3 spans 20 residues. CDR3 residues: CASSITSTGWGSSGANVLTF. For the CDR3, the DNA is TGTGCCAGTAGTATTACGTCTACAGGGTGGGGAAGCTCTGGGGCCAACGTCCTGACTTTC.

V is TRBV4-3 and J is TRBJ2-7; 11 positions match TRBD1. The germline CDR1 and CDR2 sequences are LGHNA and YSLEER. There are 15 residues in the CDR3. Germline trimming cut 4 bases from V and 1 base from J; bases unmatched to any gene: 3. CDR3 sequence (DNA): TGCGCCAGCAGCCCCCGGGACAGGGGGTCCTACGAGCAGTACTTC. Its translation: CASSPRDRGSYEQYF.

The genes are TRBV27 and TRBJ2-1; D perhaps matches TRBD2 (7 bases). The CDR3 runs to 16 residues. Trimming cost V 1 base and J 5 bases, with 15 bases left between them. Germline CDR1 is MNHEY and CDR2 is SMNVEV (reference sequence). Written as DNA, the CDR3 is TGTGCCAGCAGTTTATTTTCGGGGGGCGACGACAATGAGCAGTTCTTC. Its protein is CASSLFSGGDDNEQFF.

This chain joins TRBV7-2 and TRBJ2-5, with D possibly being TRBD1 (5 bases). The J call may be wrong; the DNA end is better matched by TRBJ2-7. The length of the CDR3 is 16 residues. Germline V gives CDR1 SGHTA, CDR2 FQGNSA. Here the CDR3 reads CASSSAPLQGPYEQYF. In nucleotides, the CDR3 is TGTGCCAGCAGCTCAGCCCCCCTTCAGGGCCCCTACGAGCAGTACTTC.

The chain employs TRBV11-2 and TRBJ2-3, with 12 nucleotides matching TRBD2. The germline gives CDR1 SGHAT, CDR2 FQNNGV. Trimming at V came to 5 bases and at J to 8 bases, leaving 8 bases not matched to a gene. The CDR3 contains 15 residues. Here the CDR3 DNA reads TGTGCCAGCAGCAGACTAGCGGGAGATCATCCTACGCAGTATTTT. Encoded protein: CASSRLAGDHPTQYF.

The V and J genes are TRBV12-5 and TRBJ2-5; 7 nucleotides match TRBD2. CDR1 is LGHNT, CDR2 FRNRAP, per germline. The CDR3 covers 13 residues. With 1 base clipped from V and 4 bases from J, the junction kept 0 bases outside the gene matches. The CDR3 spells CASGLGGGETQYF. The CDR3 nucleotides read TGTGCTAGTGGTTTGGGGGGGGGAGAGACCCAGTACTTC.